A single sample is the source of the 15 T cell receptor beta chains below, sequenced in a study of shared clonotypes between healthy human individuals. Measured with immunoSEQ multiplex PCR; TCRdb has only the in-frame clones, and not every one. The table includes about 2.5 million clones, 80% to 95% detected once. The source material was naive CD4+ T cells from PBMCs. Subset: CD45RA+ positively selected. These receptors came from a man between 18 and 29 years old in good health. Some clones in this sample may be carry-over from other donors' samples.

The chain uses TRBV10-1 and TRBJ2-1; D not certain. This CDR3 region has 13 residues. Trimming pared 3 bases from V and 5 bases from J, leaving 8 bases between. CDR1 and CDR2 from the germline V gene are WNHNN and SYGVQD (reference sequence). The CDR3 region is CASSDSTNNEQFF. The CDR3 region has the DNA TGCGCCAGCAGTGATTCGACGAACAATGAGCAGTTCTTC.

The chain joins TRBV28 to TRBJ1-2; tentatively, D is TRBD1 (5 bases). Trimming shortened V by 10 bases and J by 6 bases, and 15 bases separated the two germline ends. The length of the CDR3 is 12 residues. CDR1 MDHEN and CDR2 SYDVKM come from the germline V gene. CDR3 in DNA: TGTGCCACCACGGGACTCACGGATGGCTACACCTTC. Residues: CATTGLTDGYTF.

This sequence joins TRBV6-4 and TRBJ2-6; perhaps TRBD1 as D (5 bases). V was trimmed by 5 bases and J by 0 bases, leaving 8 bases between them. The CDR3 totals 15 residues. Germline CDR1 and CDR2: MRHNA and SNTAGT. CDR3 in amino acids: CASSLQGSGANVLTF. In nucleotides, the CDR3 is TGTGCCAGCAGTCTCCAGGGCTCTGGGGCCAACGTCCTGACTTTC.

The chain joins TRBV7-2 to TRBJ2-7; 12 nucleotides agree with TRBD2. CDR3 length equals 17 residues. V lost 1 base to trimming and J lost 5 bases; unmatched junction nucleotides: 9. Germline V lookup: CDR1 SGHTA, CDR2 FQGNSA. The CDR3 nucleotides are TGTGCCAGCAGCTTAGGGCTAGCGGGAGGGCCGGGGAACGAGCAGTACTTC. Encoded protein: CASSLGLAGGPGNEQYF. The complete variable domain, with remaining parts taken from reference TRBV7-2 and TRBJ2-7, reads GAGVSQSPSNKVTEKGKDVELRCDPISGHTALYWYRQSLGQGLEFLIYFQGNSAPDKSGLPSDRFSAERTGGSVSTLTIQRTQQEDSAVYLCASSLGLAGGPGNEQYFGPGTRLTVT.

The rearrangement joins TRBV9 to TRBJ2-1; TRBD2 aligns across 10 bases. The CDR3 runs 17 residues. J gave up 2 bases and V 0 bases, and 5 bases lay outside the gene matches. Per germline, CDR1 SGDLS and CDR2 YYNGEE. The CDR3, as DNA: TGTGCCAGCAGCGTAGGTCTAGCGGGAGCAGCCTACAATGAGCAGTTCTTC. Its translation: CASSVGLAGAAYNEQFF. The full variable domain, in which reference TRBV9 and TRBJ2-1 provide the parts outside the CDR3, is DSGVTQTPKHLITATGQRVTLRCSPRSGDLSVYWYQQSLDQGLQFLIQYYNGEERAKGNILERFSAQQFPDLHSELNLSSLELGDSALYFCASSVGLAGAAYNEQFFGPGTRLTVL.

This chain links TRBV4-2 with TRBJ2-1; D may be TRBD2 (5 bases). The germline CDR1 and CDR2 sequences are LGHNA and YNFKEQ. The CDR3 consists of 16 residues. The ends were cut back, 0 bases at V and 7 bases at J, with 16 bases in the middle. The chain's CDR3 is CASSQDVGVGGNEQFF. For the CDR3, the DNA is TGTGCCAGCAGCCAAGACGTGGGAGTCGGTGGGAATGAGCAGTTCTTC.

The chain recombines TRBV5-1 with TRBJ2-3; no firm D call. V shed 0 bases and J shed 3 bases, with 14 bases lying between them. The CDR3 sequence is 16 residues long. Germline V lookup: CDR1 SGHRS, CDR2 YFSETQ. This chain's CDR3 is CASSLDRGVGTDTQYF. The CDR3 DNA is TGCGCCAGCAGCTTGGATAGAGGTGTGGGAACAGATACGCAGTATTTT.

Note on this clone: Other DNA sequences from this sample encode an identical CDR3 as well. The rearrangement links TRBV5-1 to TRBJ2-1; 12 bases agree with TRBD2. CDR1 is SGHRS and CDR2 is YFSETQ in the germline V gene. Losses at the gene ends were 0 bases for V and 8 bases for J; bases not matched to a gene: 3. The CDR3 loop spans 15 amino acids. Here the CDR3 reads CASSLELAGGDEQFF. The CDR3 DNA reads TGCGCCAGCAGCTTGGAGCTAGCGGGAGGGGATGAGCAGTTCTTC.

There are a few counts of this clone. This CDR3 reads CAWSVGNPGANVLTF. In DNA, the CDR3 is TGTGCCTGGAGTGTAGGGAATCCTGGGGCCAACGTCCTGACTTTC. The chain links TRBV30 to TRBJ2-6; D unresolved. Looked up from germline, CDR1 is GTSNPN and CDR2 is SVGIG (reference sequence). The CDR3 covers 15 residues. V lost 0 bases, J lost 2 bases, and 8 bases lay in between.

The chain has TRBV4-1 and TRBJ2-2; 10 nucleotides agree with TRBD2. Per the germline V gene, CDR1 is MGHRA and CDR2 is YSYEKL. V was pared by 7 bases and J by 6 bases, with 14 bases of the junction left unmatched. The length of the CDR3 is 17 residues. The CDR3 bases are TGCGCCAGCAATAAAAAAGGGCCCAGCGGGAGGGCCGGGGAGCTGTTTTTT. This sequence encodes CASNKKGPSGRAGELFF.

This clone was observed a single time. The V call is TRBV29-1, the J call TRBJ2-7; TRBD2 matches 7 bases. The germline V gene has CDR1 SQVTM and CDR2 ANQGSEA. V lost 3 bases and J lost 2; bases outside the gene matches: 7. The CDR3 runs to 14 residues. The CDR3 protein is CSVEYSGNPYEQYF. The CDR3 DNA follows: TGCAGCGTTGAGTACAGCGGGAACCCCTACGAGCAGTACTTC.

This sequence joins TRBV2 and TRBJ2-5; TRBD2 agrees at 9 bases. Germline CDR1 is SNHLY and CDR2 is FYNNEI. The CDR3 is made up of 14 amino acids. Trimming at V came to 9 bases and at J to 1 base, leaving 6 bases not matched to a gene. CDR3 coding DNA: TGTGCCAGTGATTATAGCGGGAGCCAAGAGACCCAGTACTTC. It codes for CASDYSGSQETQYF.

This chain joins TRBV30 and TRBJ1-2; TRBD1 matches 12 bases. Trimming at V came to 3 bases and at J to 2 bases, leaving 4 bases not matched to a gene. This CDR3 contains 15 residues. Germline lookup yields CDR1 GTSNPN and CDR2 SVGIG (reference sequence). CDR3 in amino acids: CAWRGDRGQNYGYTF. CDR3 nucleotide sequence: TGTGCCTGGAGGGGGGACAGGGGGCAAAACTATGGCTACACCTTC.

This rearrangement joins TRBV19 to TRBJ2-2, with 8 bases matching TRBD1. Germline CDR1 and CDR2: LNHDA and SQIVND (reference sequence). The CDR3 extends over 16 amino acids. V dropped 1 base and J dropped 4; count of bases not matched to a gene: 5. This CDR3 is CASSIVGRGRTGELFF. The CDR3 DNA reads as TGTGCCAGTAGTATAGTCGGCAGGGGGCGCACCGGGGAGCTGTTTTTT. Looking up the rest from reference TRBV19 and TRBJ2-2 gives the full variable domain: DGGITQSPKYLFRKEGQNVTLSCEQNLNHDAMYWYRQDPGQGLRLIYYSQIVNDFQKGDIAEGYSVSREKKESFPLTVTSAQKNPTAFYLCASSIVGRGRTGELFFGEGSRLTVL.

This chain uses TRBV5-1 with TRBJ1-2, with 7 bases that match TRBD1. Germline CDR1 is SGHRS and CDR2 is YFSETQ. The CDR3 runs 13 residues. J gave up 11 bases and V 3 bases, and 10 bases lay outside the gene matches. The CDR3 spells CASSSSGTVEYTF. The DNA for the CDR3 is TGCGCCAGCAGCTCGTCCGGGACAGTCGAATACACCTTC. Together with reference TRBV5-1 and TRBJ1-2, the CDR3 gives the full variable domain: KAGVTQTPRYLIKTRGQQVTLSCSPISGHRSVSWYQQTPGQGLQFLFEYFSETQRNKGNFPGRFSGRQFSNSRSEMNVSTLELGDSALYLCASSSSGTVEYTFGSGTRLTVV.